This TCR beta chain comes out of a study of T-cell memory formation after mild COVID-19. The study's findings and limits: Pre-infection memory harbored some responding clones, suggesting cross-reactive memory joined.

As concerns this clonotype: What it recognizes is unknown.

Trimming at V came to 4 bases and at J to 1 base, leaving 2 bases not matched to a gene. Looked up from germline, CDR1 is SGHRS and CDR2 is YFSETQ. This CDR3 has 14 residues. TCRdb re-called the 5' RACE reads through MiXCR, storing one row per CDR3 protein. The sample has about 130,000 distinct CDR3 sequences; roughly 6% are singletons. The chain carries TRBV5-1 and TRBJ2-3; 8 bases match TRBD1. The specimen was PBMCs or a T cell subset sorted from them (not recorded which). The TCR originated in an adult woman who had mild COVID-19 (a few samples of this study predate the infection). Cell type and time point are not known. In DNA form, the CDR3 reads TGCGCCAGCAGCGGACAGGGTGGCACAGATACGCAGTATTTT. The encoded protein is CASSGQGGTDTQYF.